The sequence of this T cell receptor beta chain was determined in a study of T cells in tuberculosis. Produced via immunoSEQ multiplex PCR; TCRdb's table is partial and in-frame only. The profile shows approximately 29,000 clones, about 90% of them singletons. Germline lookup yields CDR1 ENHRY and CDR2 SYGVKD. Trimming cost V 4 bases and J 9 bases; bases outside gene matches: 13. This CDR3 spans 16 amino acids. The gene calls are TRBV10-3 and TRBJ2-2; TRBD1 matches at 8 bases. This clonotype was sampled from a donor aged 10 to 29 with latent tuberculosis or without tuberculosis infection. Input material: PBMCs. This CDR3 reads CAISGPGTGGGRELFF. The CDR3 DNA follows: TGTGCCATCAGTGGTCCCGGGACAGGAGGAGGCAGGGAGCTGTTTTTT.